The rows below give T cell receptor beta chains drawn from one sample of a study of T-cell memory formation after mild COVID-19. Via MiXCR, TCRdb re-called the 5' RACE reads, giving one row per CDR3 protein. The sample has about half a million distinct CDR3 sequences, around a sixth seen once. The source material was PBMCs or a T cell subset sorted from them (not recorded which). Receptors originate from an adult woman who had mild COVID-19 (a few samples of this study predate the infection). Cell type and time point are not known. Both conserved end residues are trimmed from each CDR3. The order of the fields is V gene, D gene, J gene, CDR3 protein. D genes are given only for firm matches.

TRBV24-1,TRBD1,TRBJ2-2,ATSDWGTGHTGELF
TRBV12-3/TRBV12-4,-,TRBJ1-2,ASSPSPWGSYGYT
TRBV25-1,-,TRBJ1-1,ASSPPGYEAF
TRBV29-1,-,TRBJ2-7,SVRGAGIYEQY
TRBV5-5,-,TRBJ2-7,ASSKDSQSYEQY
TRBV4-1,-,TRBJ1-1,ASSLHENTEAF
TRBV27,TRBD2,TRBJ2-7,ASSDSGGFDEQY
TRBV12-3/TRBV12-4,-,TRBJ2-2,ASSPLHGRGGELF
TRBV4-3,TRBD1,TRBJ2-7,ASSHSATGETYEQY
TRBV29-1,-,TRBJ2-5,SGLDRHQETQY
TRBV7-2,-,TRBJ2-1,ASSLSAGSNEQF
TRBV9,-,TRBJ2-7,ASSPHIETVSYEQY
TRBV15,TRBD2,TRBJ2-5,ATSRDLLAGETQY
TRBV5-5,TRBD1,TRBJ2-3,ASSRGQGVSTDTQY
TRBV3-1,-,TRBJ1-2,ASRSGGGLGYT
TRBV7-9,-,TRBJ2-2,ASWINTGELF
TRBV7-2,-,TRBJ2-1,ASSLALEQF
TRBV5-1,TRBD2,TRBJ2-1,ASSFPTSGGSDEQF
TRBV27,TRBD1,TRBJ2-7,ASSWLQGNEQY
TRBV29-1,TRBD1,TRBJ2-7,SVGTGYEQY
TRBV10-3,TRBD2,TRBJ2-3,AISESGLAGGTDTQY
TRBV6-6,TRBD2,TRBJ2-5,ASSRGTGGETQY